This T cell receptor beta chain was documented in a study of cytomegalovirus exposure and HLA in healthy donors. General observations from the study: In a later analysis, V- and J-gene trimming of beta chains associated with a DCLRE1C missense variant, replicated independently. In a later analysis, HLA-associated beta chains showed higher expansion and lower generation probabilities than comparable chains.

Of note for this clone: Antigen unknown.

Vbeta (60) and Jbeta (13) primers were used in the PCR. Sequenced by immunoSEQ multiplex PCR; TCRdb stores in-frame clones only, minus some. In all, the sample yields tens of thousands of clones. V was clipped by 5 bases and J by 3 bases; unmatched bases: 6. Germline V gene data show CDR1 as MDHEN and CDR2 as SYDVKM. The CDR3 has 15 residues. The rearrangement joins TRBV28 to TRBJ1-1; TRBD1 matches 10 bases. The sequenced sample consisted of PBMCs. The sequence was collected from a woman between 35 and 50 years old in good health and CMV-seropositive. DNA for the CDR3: TGTGCCAGCAGTAGGACAGGGGGTACGGACACTGAAGCTTTCTTT. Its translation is CASSRTGGTDTEAFF.